These 18 T cell receptor beta chains share one sample of origin, sequenced in a study of T cell responses to AZD1222 COVID-19 vaccine. Sequencing was performed with immunoSEQ multiplex PCR; in TCRdb, only in-frame clones are kept and a portion is missing. The repertoire holds 130,000 or so clones, about 82% seen once, with approximately 8% in the top ten. This specimen was peripheral blood, taken 28 days after the second dose of the MenACWY control vaccine. Every receptor here comes from an adult who received the MenACWY meningococcal vaccine as a control.

The chain has TRBV6-5 and TRBJ1-1; a weak D match, TRBD1 (6 bases). The CDR3 is 14 residues long. Trimming cost V 9 bases and J 0 bases, with 14 bases left between them. Germline V gives CDR1 MNHEY, CDR2 SVGAGI. CDR3 protein: CASKGGLMNTEAFF. The DNA of the CDR3 is TGTGCCAGTAAGGGGGGGCTCATGAACACTGAAGCTTTCTTT.

The chain recombines TRBV4-3 with TRBJ1-2, with D uncertain. Germline loops: CDR1 LGHNA, CDR2 YSLEER. The CDR3 runs to 15 residues. Trimming shortened V by 0 bases and J by 6 bases, and 14 bases separated the two germline ends. The CDR3 nucleotides read TGCGCCAGCAGCCAAGACGCCCTACCGGGGAATGGCTACACCTTC. It specifies CASSQDALPGNGYTF.

This CDR3 reads CASSPSAGGSKTYEQYF. In DNA, the CDR3 is TGTGCCAGCAGTCCCTCTGCGGGGGGATCCAAAACCTACGAGCAGTACTTC. The rearrangement joins TRBV6-6 to TRBJ2-7; 8 bases align to TRBD2. Looked up from germline, CDR1 is MNHNY and CDR2 is SVGAGI (reference sequence). CDR3 length equals 17 residues. With 5 bases clipped from V and 2 bases from J, the junction kept 14 bases outside the gene matches.

The chain combines TRBV6-5 with TRBJ2-7, with D unresolved. Germline CDR1 reads MNHEY; CDR2 reads SVGAGI. This CDR3 region has 14 residues. V was pared by 8 bases and J by 0 bases, with 14 bases between. The chain's CDR3 is CASGMESSSYEQYV. CDR3 DNA sequence: TGTGCCAGCGGTATGGAGTCTAGCTCCTACGAGCAGTACGTC.

The chain couples TRBV7-2 to TRBJ1-1, with D perhaps TRBD1 (5 bases). This CDR3 region has 15 residues. Trimming stripped 6 bases from V and 7 bases from J, with 21 bases between. Germline V gene sequence: CDR1 SGHTA, CDR2 FQGNSA. DNA for the CDR3: TGTGCCAGCAGTACCCGGGGCCGGAACTGGGGTGAAGCTTTCTTT. This gives the protein CASSTRGRNWGEAFF.

V is TRBV24-1 and J is TRBJ2-3; 9 bases are shared with TRBD2. The length of the CDR3 is 16 residues. Germline loops: CDR1 KGHDR, CDR2 SFDVKD. V shed 6 bases, J shed 5 bases, and the junction held 11 bases outside the gene matches. CDR3 loop: CATSSGREGLKDTQYF. In DNA, the CDR3 is TGTGCCACCAGTTCCGGGCGGGAGGGCCTCAAAGATACGCAGTATTTT.

The chain uses TRBV6-5 and TRBJ2-5, with a possible D match to TRBD2 (6 bases). CDR3 size: 13 residues. The V gene lost 5 bases and the J gene lost 3 bases, with 10 bases spanning the gap. Germline loops: CDR1 MNHEY, CDR2 SVGAGI. CDR3 coding DNA: TGTGCCAGCAGTACGCAGCGGGAAGAGACCCAGTACTTC. This codes for CASSTQREETQYF.

This chain joins TRBV20-1 and TRBJ2-2, with D possibly being TRBD1 or TRBD2 (5 bases each). V was trimmed by 3 bases and J by 0 bases, leaving 11 bases between them. The CDR3 consists of 15 residues. Germline assignment: CDR1 DFQATT and CDR2 SNEGSKA (reference sequence). CDR3 nucleotide sequence: TGCAGTGCTAGTCGGGGCGGGCCGAACACCGGGGAGCTGTTTTTT. Protein product: CSASRGGPNTGELFF.

The chain is built from TRBV27 and TRBJ1-2; TRBD1 aligns across 8 bases. Germline V gives CDR1 MNHEY, CDR2 SMNVEV (reference sequence). The CDR3 extends over 14 amino acids. Germline trimming cut 2 bases from V and 5 bases from J; bases unmatched to any gene: 4. The CDR3 loop is CASSLTGGVYGYTF. CDR3 nucleotide sequence: TGTGCCAGCAGTTTAACAGGGGGGGTTTATGGCTACACCTTC.

The rearrangement uses TRBV7-8 and TRBJ2-5; a weak D match, TRBD2 (6 bases). The germline gives CDR1 SGHVS, CDR2 FQNEAQ. The CDR3 is 16 residues long. Between the trimmed V and J ends, which lost 2 bases and 2 bases, there was a span of 15 bases. CDR3 loop: CASSLRRGGGQETQYF. CDR3 sequence (DNA): TGTGCCAGCAGCTTAAGGAGGGGAGGAGGTCAAGAGACCCAGTACTTC.

The chain couples TRBV27 to TRBJ1-2; D ambiguous. The germline V gene has CDR1 MNHEY and CDR2 SMNVEV (reference sequence). The CDR3 contains 15 residues. V shed 3 bases and J shed 0 bases, with 11 bases lying between them. CDR3 sequence reads: CASSFGGIPNYGYTF. The CDR3, as DNA: TGTGCCAGCAGTTTTGGAGGGATTCCTAACTATGGCTACACCTTC.

The chain recombines TRBV27 with TRBJ1-2, with 10 positions matching TRBD1. The CDR3 is made up of 16 amino acids. V trimming: 5 bases; J trimming: 4 bases; junction bases outside the gene matches: 10. Germline V gene lookup returns CDR1 MNHEY and CDR2 SMNVEV (reference sequence). As DNA, the CDR3 is TGTGCCAGCAGTAAGACTAACCGGGACAGGGGCTATGGCTACACCTTC. Its translation: CASSKTNRDRGYGYTF.

The rearrangement links TRBV7-2 to TRBJ2-7, with 8 bases aligning to TRBD1. The CDR3 runs 15 residues. The trim removed 5 bases at V and 3 bases at J, leaving 9 bases unmatched. Germline V gene data show CDR1 as SGHTA and CDR2 as FQGNSA. The CDR3 DNA reads TGTGCCAGCAGCCCCCTCCCAGGGGGCGGCTACGAGCAGTACGTC. Its protein is CASSPLPGGGYEQYV.

The rearrangement uses TRBV30 and TRBJ2-3; 7 bases line up with TRBD1. With 0 bases clipped from V and 2 bases from J, the junction kept 5 bases outside the gene matches. The CDR3 extends over 15 amino acids. Germline CDR1 and CDR2: GTSNPN and SVGIG (reference sequence). The CDR3 protein is CAWSVGDRATDTQYF. The CDR3 DNA follows: TGTGCCTGGAGTGTTGGCGACAGGGCCACAGATACGCAGTATTTT.

V gene TRBV7-9 combines with J gene TRBJ1-3; possible D gene TRBD1, 6 bases. Germline loops: CDR1 SEHNR, CDR2 FQNEAQ (reference sequence). CDR3 length: 14 amino acids. The V gene lost 2 bases and the J gene lost 4 bases, with 9 bases spanning the gap. As DNA, the CDR3 is TGTGCCAGCAGCTTACAGGGGCTAGGAAACACCATATATTTT. It yields the protein CASSLQGLGNTIYF.

This chain joins TRBV4-2 and TRBJ1-6; no clear D gene. Deletions cut 0 bases from V and 8 bases from J, with 8 bases between. The CDR3 spans 14 residues. Germline CDR1 is LGHNA and CDR2 is YNFKEQ. Here the CDR3 reads CASSQDSRDSPLHF. The CDR3 DNA follows: TGTGCCAGCAGCCAAGATTCGAGGGATTCACCCCTCCACTTT.

V is TRBV24-1 and J is TRBJ2-5, with 10 bases matching TRBD1. The CDR3 is 15 amino acids. The germline gives CDR1 KGHDR, CDR2 SFDVKD. The V gene end was trimmed by 5 bases and the J gene end by 5 bases; junction bases not matched to a gene: 7. CDR3 in DNA: TGTGCCACCAGTGTCCCGGGGACAGGGGATGAGACCCAGTACTTC. Translated, it gives CATSVPGTGDETQYF.

CDR3 residues: CASHDRINYGYTF. The CDR3 bases are TGTGCCAGCCATGACAGGATTAACTATGGCTACACCTTC. The chain has TRBV3-1 (or the pseudogene TRBV3-2) and TRBJ1-2; maybe TRBD1 (6 bases). Germline V gene lookup returns CDR1 LGHDT and CDR2 YNNKEL (reference sequence). V lost 8 bases, J lost 1 base, and 11 bases lay in between. The CDR3 extends over 13 amino acids.